This TCR beta chain came from a study of blood T cell repertoires in COVID-19. Looking at the study overall: Acute and convalescent COVID-19 specimens originated in the United States, Italy and Spain. PBMCs, B-cell-depleted T cells, or T cells were the source of the cDNA or gDNA that made up the material.

Profiled with immunoSEQ multiplex PCR; TCRdb holds only in-frame clones, not every one. Of about 36,000 clones listed, 90% are singletons. This CDR3 spans 15 amino acids. CDR1 and CDR2 from the germline V gene are SGHRS and YFSETQ. V lost 5 bases to trimming and J lost 4 bases; unmatched junction nucleotides: 8. This sequence originates from a human donor in a cohort sampled during active COVID-19. This rearrangement joins TRBV5-1 to TRBJ2-2, with 7 bases aligning to TRBD2. The sample comprised peripheral blood. In DNA form, the CDR3 reads TGCGCCAGCAGTTTCGGGACTACGGGCACCGGGGAGCTGTTTTTT. Its protein product is CASSFGTTGTGELFF.